Listed below are T cell receptor beta chains from one sample, sequenced in a study of graft-versus-host responses after intestinal transplantation. The antigens for these receptors are not known. The assay was immunoSEQ multiplex PCR, and TCRdb's table has in-frame clones only and misses some. The table shows about 39,000 clones, with around 96% occurring only once. The sequencing used unstimulated CD8+ T cells sorted from spleen or lymph node cells, collected before transplant. The receptors here all came from a human donor who was the organ donor for an intestinal transplant. The CDR3 runs from the conserved cysteine through the conserved F or W. A D gene is named only where the DNA matches it firmly. Size is omitted from some rows. Given values are once, few, many or a class for expanded clones.

J gene: TRBJ2-2; clone size: few; V gene: TRBV9; D gene: NA; CDR3 DNA: TGTGCCAGCAGTAGGGGGTTCGGGGCGGCCGGGGAGCTGTTTTTT; CDR3 protein: CASSRGFGAAGELFF
J gene: TRBJ2-7; clone size: NA; V gene: TRBV4-3; D gene: NA; CDR3 DNA: TGCGCCAGCAGCCAAGACCCCAGCGTCCACGAGCAGTACTTC; CDR3 protein: CASSQDPSVHEQYF
J gene: TRBJ1-2; clone size: NA; V gene: TRBV27; D gene: NA; CDR3 DNA: TGTGCCAGCAGTTTATCGGCAGGGAATACTAACTATGGCTACACCTTC; CDR3 protein: CASSLSAGNTNYGYTF
J gene: TRBJ2-5; clone size: NA; V gene: TRBV6-1; D gene: TRBD1; CDR3 DNA: TGTGCCAGCAGTGGACGTAAGAGACAGGGGATGCTGGAGACCCAGTACTTC; CDR3 protein: CASSGRKRQGMLETQYF
J gene: TRBJ1-1; clone size: NA; V gene: TRBV10-3; D gene: TRBD1; CDR3 DNA: TGTGCCATCAGTGAGTCCGACAGGGGCGACACTGAAGCTTTCTTT; CDR3 protein: CAISESDRGDTEAFF
J gene: TRBJ2-5; clone size: NA; V gene: TRBV7-9; D gene: NA; CDR3 DNA: TGTGCCAGCAGCTTAGTTTCAGGTGTCGGGGTCGAGACCCAGTACTTC; CDR3 protein: CASSLVSGVGVETQYF
J gene: TRBJ2-7; clone size: NA; V gene: TRBV27; D gene: NA; CDR3 DNA: TGTGCCAGCAGTTTCAGGGCGAGCTCCTACGAGCAGTACTTC; CDR3 protein: CASSFRASSYEQYF
J gene: TRBJ1-1; clone size: NA; V gene: TRBV6-1; D gene: NA; CDR3 DNA: TGTGCCAGCAGTGTTGAGAAGACTGAAGCTTTCTTT; CDR3 protein: CASSVEKTEAFF
J gene: TRBJ1-4; clone size: NA; V gene: TRBV2; D gene: NA; CDR3 DNA: TGTGCCAGCAGTGGGTCAGACCCTGGGCCTAATGAAAAACTGTTTTTT; CDR3 protein: CASSGSDPGPNEKLFF
J gene: TRBJ1-5; clone size: NA; V gene: TRBV11-3; D gene: TRBD1; CDR3 DNA: TGTGCCAGCAGTCCTTCAGACAGGGGGGCCTATAGCAATCAGCCCCAGCATTTT; CDR3 protein: CASSPSDRGAYSNQPQHF
J gene: TRBJ2-7; clone size: NA; V gene: TRBV5-1; D gene: NA; CDR3 DNA: TGCGCCAGCAGCTTGGCCTTAGGACTTTCCTACGAGCAGTACTTC; CDR3 protein: CASSLALGLSYEQYF
J gene: TRBJ1-2; clone size: NA; V gene: TRBV5-8; D gene: NA; CDR3 DNA: TGTGCCAGCAGGAGGGGTTTGGTTACTAACTATGGCTACACCTTC; CDR3 protein: CASRRGLVTNYGYTF
J gene: TRBJ2-7; clone size: once; V gene: TRBV9; D gene: NA; CDR3 DNA: TGTGCCAGCAGCGTAGGCGGGGGCGGCACCTACGAGCAGTACTTC; CDR3 protein: CASSVGGGGTYEQYF
J gene: TRBJ1-5; clone size: NA; V gene: TRBV15; D gene: NA; CDR3 DNA: TGTGCCACCAGCAGAGCCAGGGTTGGACAGCCCCAGCATTTT; CDR3 protein: CATSRARVGQPQHF
J gene: TRBJ2-3; clone size: once; V gene: TRBV5-6; D gene: NA; CDR3 DNA: TGTGCCAGCAGCTTCGAAACAGATACGCAGTATTTT; CDR3 protein: CASSFETDTQYF
J gene: TRBJ1-2; clone size: NA; V gene: TRBV10-2; D gene: NA; CDR3 DNA: TGCGCCAGCAGTGAGTACAGGAGTGGGCAGAACTATGGCTACACCTTC; CDR3 protein: CASSEYRSGQNYGYTF
J gene: TRBJ2-7; clone size: NA; V gene: TRBV27; D gene: NA; CDR3 DNA: TGTGCCAGCAGTTTGGGGGGGCGCTCCTACGAGCAGTACTTC; CDR3 protein: CASSLGGRSYEQYF
J gene: TRBJ2-4; clone size: NA; V gene: TRBV6-1; D gene: NA; CDR3 DNA: TGTGCCAGCAGTGAAGGACTAGAAAACATTCAGTACTTC; CDR3 protein: CASSEGLENIQYF
J gene: TRBJ2-7; clone size: NA; V gene: TRBV10-2; D gene: NA; CDR3 DNA: TGCGCCAGCAGTGTAAGTGGGGGGATTTTCGAGCAGTACTTC; CDR3 protein: CASSVSGGIFEQYF
J gene: TRBJ2-3; clone size: NA; V gene: TRBV4-3; D gene: TRBD2; CDR3 DNA: TGCGCCAGCAGCCAAGATAAGCGGGGGGGCCCAAATACGCAGTATTTT; CDR3 protein: CASSQDKRGGPNTQYF
J gene: TRBJ1-5; clone size: NA; V gene: TRBV4-1; D gene: TRBD1; CDR3 DNA: TGCGCCAGCAGCCAAGATGCCGGGACAGGGGACCAGCCCCAGCATTTT; CDR3 protein: CASSQDAGTGDQPQHF
J gene: TRBJ1-3; clone size: NA; V gene: TRBV25-1; D gene: TRBD1; CDR3 DNA: TGTGCCAGCAGTGAATTTCCAGGGGGCGACGGAAACACCATATATTTT; CDR3 protein: CASSEFPGGDGNTIYF
J gene: TRBJ2-7; clone size: once; V gene: TRBV7-9; D gene: TRBD2; CDR3 DNA: TGTGCCAGCAGCCGCCGGGAGGGAGAATCCTACGAGCAGTACTTC; CDR3 protein: CASSRREGESYEQYF
J gene: TRBJ2-7; clone size: NA; V gene: TRBV4-3; D gene: NA; CDR3 DNA: TGCGCCAGCAGCCAAGAAATGACAGGCTCCACCTCATACGAGCAGTACTTC; CDR3 protein: CASSQEMTGSTSYEQYF
J gene: TRBJ1-2; clone size: NA; V gene: TRBV2; D gene: TRBD1; CDR3 DNA: TGTGCCAGCAGAAAATCCGGGACAGGAAACTATGGCTACACCTTC; CDR3 protein: CASRKSGTGNYGYTF
J gene: TRBJ2-7; clone size: NA; V gene: TRBV5-5; D gene: NA; CDR3 DNA: TGTGCCAGCAGCTTGGACAGGTCCTACGAGCAGTACTTC; CDR3 protein: CASSLDRSYEQYF
J gene: TRBJ2-5; clone size: NA; V gene: TRBV4-3; D gene: NA; CDR3 DNA: TGCGCCAGCAGCCAAGATTCCCAGCCTAGGGAGACCCAGTACTTC; CDR3 protein: CASSQDSQPRETQYF
J gene: TRBJ1-1; clone size: NA; V gene: TRBV6-6; D gene: TRBD1; CDR3 DNA: TGTGCCAGCATCGGACAGGGCGTAGATTCAAACACTGAAGCTTTCTTT; CDR3 protein: CASIGQGVDSNTEAFF
J gene: TRBJ1-2; clone size: NA; V gene: TRBV5-6; D gene: NA; CDR3 DNA: TGTGCCAGCACCACTTGGGGAAGGGGCTATGGCTACACCTTC; CDR3 protein: CASTTWGRGYGYTF
J gene: TRBJ2-2; clone size: NA; V gene: TRBV6-5; D gene: TRBD1; CDR3 DNA: TGTGCCAGCAGTTATCCCACAGGGGGTCCCGGGGAGCTGTTTTTT; CDR3 protein: CASSYPTGGPGELFF
J gene: TRBJ1-5; clone size: NA; V gene: TRBV28; D gene: NA; CDR3 DNA: TGTGCCAGCAGTTTTCCACAAGCGGGGAATCAGCCCCAGCATTTT; CDR3 protein: CASSFPQAGNQPQHF
J gene: TRBJ2-7; clone size: NA; V gene: TRBV12-2; D gene: NA; CDR3 DNA: TGTGCAAGTCGCTACAGCCGGGACGGGTCCTACGAGCAGTACTTC; CDR3 protein: CASRYSRDGSYEQYF
J gene: TRBJ2-7; clone size: few; V gene: TRBV19; D gene: NA; CDR3 DNA: TGTGCCACCCGGGGAGGCGCAACCTACGAGCAGTACTTC; CDR3 protein: CATRGGATYEQYF
J gene: TRBJ2-7; clone size: NA; V gene: TRBV6-5; D gene: NA; CDR3 DNA: TGTGCCAGCAGTTACTCGATGACAGCATCCTACGAGCAGTACTTC; CDR3 protein: CASSYSMTASYEQYF
J gene: TRBJ2-1; clone size: NA; V gene: TRBV27; D gene: NA; CDR3 DNA: TGTGCCAGCAGTTTCTACGGTGAGCAGTTCTTC; CDR3 protein: CASSFYGEQFF
J gene: TRBJ2-3; clone size: NA; V gene: TRBV11-3; D gene: NA; CDR3 DNA: TGTGCCAGCAGCTCTACGATGGCGGATACGCAGTATTTT; CDR3 protein: CASSSTMADTQYF
J gene: TRBJ2-1; clone size: NA; V gene: TRBV4-1; D gene: NA; CDR3 DNA: TGCGCCAGCAGCCAAGTTATGGCCGGGGGCCCTTACAATGAGCAGTTCTTC; CDR3 protein: CASSQVMAGGPYNEQFF
J gene: TRBJ1-2; clone size: once; V gene: TRBV29-1; D gene: TRBD1; CDR3 DNA: TGCAGCGCACGGACAGGGGAGGATGGCTACACCTTC; CDR3 protein: CSARTGEDGYTF
J gene: TRBJ2-1; clone size: NA; V gene: TRBV10-3; D gene: NA; CDR3 DNA: TGTGCCATCAGTGAGTCCTCCGCTCAGGGGCCGCCGACCCCCGAGCAGTTCTTC; CDR3 protein: CAISESSAQGPPTPEQFF
J gene: TRBJ1-2; clone size: NA; V gene: TRBV9; D gene: NA; CDR3 DNA: TGTGCCAGCAGCGTGACGGGTCAAAACTATGGCTACACCTTC; CDR3 protein: CASSVTGQNYGYTF
J gene: TRBJ1-1; clone size: NA; V gene: TRBV7-9; D gene: NA; CDR3 DNA: TGTGCCAGCAGCTTTCAGGGGAACGAAGCTTTCTTT; CDR3 protein: CASSFQGNEAFF
J gene: TRBJ2-3; clone size: once; V gene: TRBV9; D gene: NA; CDR3 DNA: TGTGCCAGCAGCGCCCCCCGGGGTGGCACAGATACGCAGTATTTT; CDR3 protein: CASSAPRGGTDTQYF
J gene: TRBJ2-5; clone size: NA; V gene: TRBV6-5; D gene: NA; CDR3 DNA: TGTGCCAGCAGAGGGCTTGGGGAGACCCAGTACTTC; CDR3 protein: CASRGLGETQYF
J gene: TRBJ1-2; clone size: NA; V gene: TRBV27; D gene: TRBD1; CDR3 DNA: TGTGCCAGCAGTTTAGTGGGACAGGCTCCTCTAGGCTACACCTTC; CDR3 protein: CASSLVGQAPLGYTF
J gene: TRBJ2-2; clone size: NA; V gene: TRBV7-6; D gene: TRBD2; CDR3 DNA: TGTGCCAGCAGCACGGGACTAGAAACCGGGGAGCTGTTTTTT; CDR3 protein: CASSTGLETGELFF
J gene: TRBJ1-1; clone size: NA; V gene: TRBV12-5; D gene: TRBD1; CDR3 DNA: TGTGCTAGTGGTTTGGGACAGGGCCAACCTGAAGCTTTCTTT; CDR3 protein: CASGLGQGQPEAFF
J gene: TRBJ1-2; clone size: NA; V gene: TRBV30; D gene: NA; CDR3 DNA: TGTGCCTGGACTACCTATCGCTATGGCTACACCTTC; CDR3 protein: CAWTTYRYGYTF
J gene: TRBJ2-1; clone size: NA; V gene: TRBV4-3; D gene: NA; CDR3 DNA: TGCGCCAGCAGCCAAGATCCCTATCTCGGTGGTAATGAGCAGTTCTTC; CDR3 protein: CASSQDPYLGGNEQFF
J gene: TRBJ1-2; clone size: NA; V gene: TRBV7-9; D gene: NA; CDR3 DNA: TGTGCCAGCAGCTTAGGGGCCTTCTATGGCTACACCTTC; CDR3 protein: CASSLGAFYGYTF
J gene: TRBJ2-5; clone size: NA; V gene: TRBV15; D gene: TRBD2; CDR3 DNA: TGTGCCACCAGCAGAGATCGAGCGGGACAAGAGACCCAGTACTTC; CDR3 protein: CATSRDRAGQETQYF
J gene: TRBJ2-6; clone size: NA; V gene: TRBV27; D gene: TRBD2; CDR3 DNA: TGTGCCTCCTTGGGCGGTAGGGGAGGGGAACAGGACCAGGCCAACGTCCTGACTTTC; CDR3 protein: CASLGGRGGEQDQANVLTF
J gene: TRBJ2-1; clone size: NA; V gene: TRBV18; D gene: TRBD2; CDR3 DNA: TGTGCCAGCTCACCGACTAGCTGGAGCTACAATGAGCAGTTCTTC; CDR3 protein: CASSPTSWSYNEQFF
J gene: TRBJ1-5; clone size: NA; V gene: TRBV21-1; D gene: NA; CDR3 DNA: TGTGCCAGCAGCAGGTTGGTACAGGGTCCTACTCTCAATCAGCCCCAGCATTTT; CDR3 protein: CASSRLVQGPTLNQPQHF
J gene: TRBJ2-1; clone size: NA; V gene: TRBV6-6; D gene: NA; CDR3 DNA: TGTGCCAGCAGTTACTCGCAGGGGCTCAATGAGCAGTTCTTC; CDR3 protein: CASSYSQGLNEQFF
J gene: TRBJ2-7; clone size: once; V gene: TRBV19; D gene: NA; CDR3 DNA: TGTGCCAGTAGTTACGGGGGTCTCGGGGCCTACGAGCAGTACTTC; CDR3 protein: CASSYGGLGAYEQYF
J gene: TRBJ2-1; clone size: NA; V gene: TRBV9; D gene: TRBD2; CDR3 DNA: TGTGCCAGCAGCCTACTAGCGGGGGGGCCGCATGAGCAGTTCTTC; CDR3 protein: CASSLLAGGPHEQFF
J gene: TRBJ2-7; clone size: NA; V gene: TRBV29-1; D gene: TRBD1; CDR3 DNA: TGCAGCGTTGGACAGGGGCTAACCTACGAGCAGTACTTC; CDR3 protein: CSVGQGLTYEQYF